This TCR beta chain stems from a study of a mutant IDH1 vaccine in newly diagnosed glioma. Turning to the study itself: Participants attended visit V12, the safety follow-up, at week 35, and then attended visit V13 at week 47.

Worth noting for this clone: The antigen is unknown.

The assay was immunoSEQ multiplex PCR, and TCRdb's table has in-frame clones only and misses some. The profile shows around 30,000 clones, about 83% of them singletons. The time point: week 47, end of study. A single vaccine dose contained 300 ug of mutant IDH1 20-mer peptide, and topical imiquimod was used with it. This CDR3 contains 14 residues. V was pared by 7 bases and J by 1 base, with 11 bases between. Germline CDR1 reads LNHDA; CDR2 reads SQIVND (reference sequence). The genes are TRBV19 and TRBJ1-5; D gene unclear. This TCR was sampled from a woman aged 30 to 39 with glioma. The sample here was PBMCs, taken from a glioma patient whose treatment included an IDH1 peptide vaccine. CDR3 bases: TGTGCCAGTAACGGCGGGCAGAGCAATCAGCCCCAGCATTTT. Translated: CASNGGQSNQPQHF.